The 8 T cell receptor beta chains reported below all come from one sample, sequenced in a study of blood T cell repertoires in COVID-19. Libraries were prepared by immunoSEQ multiplex PCR; TCRdb keeps only in-frame clonotypes and omits some of them. The sample lists 200,000 to 250,000 clones; under 90% were seen once. Sequenced: peripheral blood. These receptors came from a man aged 60-69 years who had recovered from COVID-19.

In its sample, this clone was seen once. This sequence joins TRBV7-2 and TRBJ1-2, with 11 bases that match TRBD1. Germline assignment: CDR1 SGHTA and CDR2 FQGNSA. The CDR3 has 14 residues. V shed 3 bases, J shed 6 bases, and the junction held 3 bases outside the gene matches. The chain's CDR3 is CASSFGQGANGYTF. In nucleotides, the CDR3 is TGTGCCAGCAGCTTCGGACAGGGGGCTAATGGCTACACCTTC.

This clone was observed a single time. The chain links TRBV7-8 to TRBJ1-5; D is possibly TRBD1 (5 bases). V lost 1 base to trimming and J lost 9 bases, with 13 bases between them. The CDR3 runs to 14 residues. CDR1 SGHVS and CDR2 FQNEAQ come from the germline V gene. The CDR3 coding sequence is TGTGCCAGCAGCTTAGTGGCAGGGACTGGGCCCCAGCATTTT. Translating gives CASSLVAGTGPQHF.

The chain is built from TRBV2 and TRBJ1-5, with D perhaps TRBD1 (6 bases). CDR3 length equals 13 residues. Germline CDR1 is SNHLY and CDR2 is FYNNEI. V was pared by 7 bases and J by 0 bases, with 7 bases between. The CDR3 is CASKGDSNQPQHF. The CDR3 region has the DNA TGTGCCAGCAAGGGGGATAGCAATCAGCCCCAGCATTTT.

The chain has TRBV5-1 and TRBJ1-1; a weak D match, TRBD1 (5 bases). There are 16 residues in the CDR3. The V gene's germline CDR1 is SGHRS and CDR2 YFSETQ. The ends were cut back, 4 bases at V and 3 bases at J, with 19 bases in the middle. The CDR3 bases are TGCGCCAGCAGCACCCTAGTGACAGCAACTCACACTGAAGCTTTCTTT. Its protein is CASSTLVTATHTEAFF.

The chain carries TRBV7-8 and TRBJ2-7, with D possibly being TRBD2 (6 bases). The CDR3 spans 13 residues. Germline values: CDR1 SGHVS, CDR2 FQNEAQ. V lost 0 bases and J 6 bases, leaving 9 bases between the germline ends. The CDR3 protein is CASSLASSAEQYF. As DNA, the CDR3 is TGTGCCAGCAGCTTAGCATCTAGCGCCGAGCAGTACTTC.

The chain links TRBV9 to TRBJ1-2; D gene uncertain. Between the trimmed V and J ends, which lost 1 base and 7 bases, there was a span of 8 bases. CDR1 and CDR2 from the germline V gene are SGDLS and YYNGEE. The CDR3 totals 12 residues. Here the CDR3 reads CASSVQEGGYTF. The CDR3 DNA is TGTGCCAGCAGCGTACAGGAGGGTGGCTACACCTTC.

The chain employs TRBV11-3 and TRBJ2-7, with D possibly being TRBD2 (6 bases). Germline CDR1 is SGHNT and CDR2 is YENEEA. Trimming left V 5 bases short and J 6 bases short, with 17 bases between. CDR3 length equals 14 residues. In DNA form, the CDR3 reads TGTGCCAGCAGCCCCGGGACTGTGGCTGGCGAGCAGTACTTC. Translating gives CASSPGTVAGEQYF.

The rearrangement uses TRBV7-8 and TRBJ1-5, with 11 bases matching TRBD1. CDR3 size: 17 residues. The trim removed 4 bases at V and 3 bases at J, leaving 8 bases unmatched. CDR1 and CDR2 (germline): SGHVS, FQNEAQ. The CDR3 region is CASSSGTGGEVNQPQHF. The CDR3 DNA reads as TGTGCCAGCAGCTCCGGGACAGGGGGTGAGGTCAATCAGCCCCAGCATTTT.